The present entry profiles one T cell receptor beta chain with its context. Method: immunoSEQ multiplex PCR; TCRdb's copy keeps in-frame clones and lacks some. The sample holds fewer than 450,000 clones; about 90% are singletons and the top ten take approximately 0.99%. The CDR3 has 15 amino acids. V lost 1 base to trimming and J lost 4 bases; unmatched junction nucleotides: 5. Germline lookup yields CDR1 SSHAT and CDR2 FNYEAQ (reference sequence). This entry is derived from a study of blood T cell repertoires in COVID-19. The chain couples TRBV7-7 to TRBJ2-5; 8 bases are a match to TRBD1. Material for sequencing was PBMCs or T cells enriched from blood (not recorded which). The sequence was obtained from a woman in her 30s who had recovered from COVID-19. CDR3 protein: CASSLGDRQGETQYF. CDR3 nucleotides: TGTGCCAGCAGCTTAGGGGACAGGCAAGGAGAGACCCAGTACTTC. The complete variable domain, with remaining parts taken from reference TRBV7-7 and TRBJ2-5, reads GAGVSQSPRYKVTKRGQDVTLRCDPISSHATLYWYQQALGQGPEFLTYFNYEAQPDKSGLPSDRFSAERPEGSISTLTIQRTEQRDSAMYRCASSLGDRQGETQYFGPGTRLLVL.